Following are 14 T cell receptor beta chains from one sample sequenced in a study of cytomegalovirus exposure and HLA in healthy donors. Amplification used 60 Vbeta primers and 13 Jbeta primers. The method was immunoSEQ multiplex PCR; TCRdb's version includes in-frame clones alone and lacks a portion of them. The sample lists about 100,000 clones, 73% occurring once. The specimen sequenced was PBMCs. These receptors were taken from a man in his forties in good health and CMV-seronegative.

This clone was detected only once. The J gene is TRBJ1-1, the V gene TRBV29-1, with D perhaps matching TRBD1 (5 bases). Trimming took off 7 bases at V and 3 bases at J, with 12 bases between the two ends. CDR3 size: 12 residues. Germline CDR1 is SQVTM and CDR2 is ANQGSEA. The CDR3 DNA is TGCAGCGGGCGGGACCTACACACTGAAGCTTTCTTT. It translates to CSGRDLHTEAFF.

This clone was recorded only once. The J gene is TRBJ1-1, the V gene TRBV29-1, with unresolved D. The V gene lost 7 bases and the J gene lost 3 bases, with 9 bases spanning the gap. The germline gives CDR1 SQVTM, CDR2 ANQGSEA. The CDR3 runs to 11 residues. The CDR3 region is CSAGRDTEAFF. The CDR3 nucleotides read TGCAGCGCCGGTCGGGACACTGAAGCTTTCTTT.

The rearrangement uses TRBV7-3 and TRBJ1-4; tentative D call: TRBD1 (5 bases). CDR3 length equals 15 residues. V was pared by 2 bases and J by 7 bases, with 14 bases between. The germline gives CDR1 SGHTA, CDR2 FQGTGA. CDR3: CASSLLGGNGEKLFF. The CDR3 coding sequence is TGTGCCAGCAGCTTATTGGGGGGGAATGGTGAAAAACTGTTTTTT.

Only a few counts were recorded for this clone. A junction end diverges from the germline sequence, so it may reflect a read error. The rearrangement joins TRBV6-4 to TRBJ1-5; 11 positions match TRBD1. The CDR3 runs to 15 residues. Germline CDR1 and CDR2: MRHNA and SNTAGT. CDR3 sequence: CASSDRTGGNQPQHF. The CDR3 DNA reads as TGTGCCAGCAGTGACCGGACAGGGGGCAATCAACCCCAGCATTTT.

About this clone: Other DNA sequences in this specimen translate into the identical CDR3. The gene calls are TRBV14 and TRBJ2-7; TRBD1 matches at 9 bases. The ends lost 6 bases at V and 6 bases at J; junction bases unmatched: 6. The CDR3 is 13 amino acids. Germline CDR1 and CDR2: SGHDN and FVKESK. The CDR3 protein is CASSLGQGSEQYF. The CDR3 DNA follows: TGTGCCAGCAGTCTGGGACAGGGAAGCGAGCAGTACTTC.

The chain joins TRBV11-2 to TRBJ2-7; maybe TRBD2 (5 bases). Trimming removed 2 bases at V and 2 bases at J, with 10 bases between. Per germline, CDR1 SGHAT and CDR2 FQNNGV. The CDR3 runs 14 residues. The CDR3 sequence: CASSLIRTPYEQYF. In DNA form, the CDR3 reads TGTGCCAGCAGCTTAATAAGGACTCCCTACGAGCAGTACTTC.

The sample holds a few counts of this clone. The rearrangement joins TRBV4-2 to TRBJ2-3, with 11 bases identical to TRBD2. The CDR3 consists of 19 residues. Germline trimming cut 1 base from V and 0 bases from J; bases unmatched to any gene: 9. CDR1 is LGHNA, CDR2 YNFKEQ, per germline. The CDR3 nucleotides are TGTGCCAGCAGCCAAGTGAAGCTAGCGGGGGGCCAGAGCACAGATACGCAGTATTTT. Translated, it gives CASSQVKLAGGQSTDTQYF.

V gene TRBV7-2 combines with J gene TRBJ2-1, with TRBD2 identical over 7 bases. Germline assignment: CDR1 SGHTA and CDR2 FQGNSA. This CDR3 spans 14 amino acids. V lost 3 bases to trimming and J lost 4 bases; unmatched junction nucleotides: 3. CDR3 nucleotides: TGTGCCAGCAGCTTGGGGGGGGGTTACAATGAGCAGTTCTTC. This gives the protein CASSLGGGYNEQFF.

The V gene is TRBV4-1, the J gene TRBJ2-5; 9 bases agree with TRBD1. Trimming cost V 5 bases and J 5 bases; bases outside gene matches: 12. This CDR3 has 16 amino acids. Looked up from germline, CDR1 is MGHRA and CDR2 is YSYEKL. The DNA for the CDR3 is TGCGCCAGCAGCACAAGGGGGCACAGGGGGCACGAGACCCAGTACTTC. It translates to CASSTRGHRGHETQYF.

This clone was observed a single time. The rearrangement links TRBV10-2 to TRBJ2-5; TRBD2 matches 14 bases. This CDR3 spans 16 amino acids. The J segment lost 2 bases and the V segment lost 5 bases, leaving 4 bases of the junction unmatched. The germline gives CDR1 WSHSY, CDR2 SAAADI. CDR3 in amino acids: CASSPRLAGGQETQYF. The CDR3 nucleotides read TGCGCCAGCAGTCCCCGACTAGCGGGGGGGCAAGAGACCCAGTACTTC.

The genes are TRBV11-2 and TRBJ2-5; D possibly corresponds to TRBD1 (5 bases). The V gene lost 2 bases and the J gene lost 1 base, with 8 bases spanning the gap. This CDR3 has 14 amino acids. CDR1 is SGHAT, CDR2 FQNNGV, per germline. The CDR3 region is CASSLTGFQETQYF. As DNA, the CDR3 is TGTGCCAGCAGCTTAACAGGATTCCAAGAGACCCAGTACTTC.

This clone has a handful of counts. This chain joins TRBV6-5 and TRBJ2-7, with D perhaps TRBD2 (5 bases). Germline CDR1 is MNHEY and CDR2 is SVGAGI. This CDR3 has 15 amino acids. V dropped 5 bases and J dropped 0 bases, with 14 bases sitting between them. In DNA form, the CDR3 reads TGTGCCAGCAGTCCGTACTGGACTTACTCCTACGAGCAGTACTTC. Translation: CASSPYWTYSYEQYF.

This sequence joins TRBV7-9 and TRBJ2-5, with 8 bases lining up with TRBD1. This CDR3 spans 14 amino acids. The junction had 3 bases not matched to a gene; V was cut back by 1 base and J by 5 bases. In germline, CDR1 is SEHNR, CDR2 FQNEAQ (reference sequence). The CDR3 sequence is CASSLGQGSETQYF. In nucleotides, the CDR3 is TGTGCCAGCAGCTTAGGACAGGGGTCGGAGACCCAGTACTTC.

The chain links TRBV5-1 to TRBJ1-3; the match to TRBD1 covers 8 bases. Trimming at V came to 0 bases and at J to 4 bases, leaving 9 bases not matched to a gene. This CDR3 is built from 17 residues. Germline V gene sequence: CDR1 SGHRS, CDR2 YFSETQ. In DNA, the CDR3 is TGCGCCAGCAGCTTGGGTGGACAGGGACCACGCGGAAACACCATATATTTT. Protein product: CASSLGGQGPRGNTIYF. Supplemented by reference TRBV5-1 and TRBJ1-3, the full variable domain reads KAGVTQTPRYLIKTRGQQVTLSCSPISGHRSVSWYQQTPGQGLQFLFEYFSETQRNKGNFPGRFSGRQFSNSRSEMNVSTLELGDSALYLCASSLGGQGPRGNTIYFGEGSWLTVV.